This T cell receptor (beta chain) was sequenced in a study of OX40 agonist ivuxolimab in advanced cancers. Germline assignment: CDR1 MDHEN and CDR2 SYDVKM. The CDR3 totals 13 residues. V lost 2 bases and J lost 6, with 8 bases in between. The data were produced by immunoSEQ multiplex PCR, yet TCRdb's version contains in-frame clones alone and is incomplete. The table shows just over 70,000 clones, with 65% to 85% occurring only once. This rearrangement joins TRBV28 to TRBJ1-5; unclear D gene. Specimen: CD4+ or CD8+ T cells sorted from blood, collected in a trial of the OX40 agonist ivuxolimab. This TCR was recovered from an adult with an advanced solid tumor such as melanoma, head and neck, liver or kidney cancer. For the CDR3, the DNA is TGTGCCAGCAGTTTACCCTGGCCTCAGCCCCAGCATTTT. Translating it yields CASSLPWPQPQHF.